The sequence of this T cell receptor (beta chain) was determined in a study of blood T cell repertoires in COVID-19. Study background: T cells, B-cell-depleted T cells, or PBMCs supplied cDNA or gDNA.

Data came from immunoSEQ multiplex PCR; TCRdb stores just in-frame clones and leaves some out. The table shows a few hundred thousand clones, with about nine tenths occurring only once. Germline V lookup: CDR1 GTSNPN, CDR2 SVGIG (reference sequence). This CDR3 comprises 15 residues. Losses at the gene ends were 0 bases for V and 7 bases for J; bases not matched to a gene: 2. The V call is TRBV30, the J call TRBJ1-6, with 11 bases lining up with TRBD1. The sample comprised PBMCs or T cells enriched from blood (not recorded which). The receptor comes from a woman in her thirties or forties with acute COVID-19. The DNA of the CDR3 is TGTGCCTGGAGTGTAGGGACAGGGGGAAATTCACCCCTCCACTTT. Protein product: CAWSVGTGGNSPLHF.